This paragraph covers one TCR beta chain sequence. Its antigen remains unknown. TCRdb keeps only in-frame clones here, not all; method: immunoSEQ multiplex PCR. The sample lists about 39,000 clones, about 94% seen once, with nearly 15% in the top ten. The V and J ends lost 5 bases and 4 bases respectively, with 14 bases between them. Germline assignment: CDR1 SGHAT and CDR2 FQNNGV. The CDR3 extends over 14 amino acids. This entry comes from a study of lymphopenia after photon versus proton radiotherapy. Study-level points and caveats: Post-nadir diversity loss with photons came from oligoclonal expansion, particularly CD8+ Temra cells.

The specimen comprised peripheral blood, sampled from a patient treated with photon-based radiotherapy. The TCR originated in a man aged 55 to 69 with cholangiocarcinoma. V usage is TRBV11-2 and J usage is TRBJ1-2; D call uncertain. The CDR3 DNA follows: TGTGCCAGCAGCCCCCCAGGCAGACCCTATGGCTACACCTTC. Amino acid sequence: CASSPPGRPYGYTF.